Included here is one T cell receptor (beta chain) sequence, with context. Its cognate antigen is unknown. The data belong to a study of T cells in Graves' hyperthyroidism and ophthalmopathy. RNA transcripts yielded amplified TCR beta CDR3 regions. First-round RT-PCR with HTBI primers amplified the TCR CDR3 region. A single record per CDR3 protein comes from TCRdb applying MiXCR to the multiplex PCR reads. The data contain around 340,000 distinct CDR3 sequences, approximately 18% of them singletons. Study-wide findings and caveats: Ophthalmopathy, which appeared later, was predicted by the model a median approximately six months before onset.

V lost 1 base, J lost 6 bases, and 16 bases lay in between. This CDR3 has 15 amino acids. Germline V CDR1 and CDR2: SGHRS, YFSETQ. Graves' hyperthyroidism was deemed stable given no ophthalmopathy progression within 18 months. The patients, who ranged from 18 to 65 in age, presented with newly diagnosed hyperthyroidism lasting under 2 months. Patients having uncontrolled infection, another autoimmune disease, pregnancy or lactation were not included. Sequenced sample: blood. The source is a woman in her fifties or sixties with Graves' hyperthyroidism. The rearrangement joins TRBV5-1 to TRBJ1-2; D remains unclear. The CDR3 DNA is TGCGCCAGCAGCTTGTCGGGAACAGCGCCTAATGGCTACACCTTC. Its translation: CASSLSGTAPNGYTF.